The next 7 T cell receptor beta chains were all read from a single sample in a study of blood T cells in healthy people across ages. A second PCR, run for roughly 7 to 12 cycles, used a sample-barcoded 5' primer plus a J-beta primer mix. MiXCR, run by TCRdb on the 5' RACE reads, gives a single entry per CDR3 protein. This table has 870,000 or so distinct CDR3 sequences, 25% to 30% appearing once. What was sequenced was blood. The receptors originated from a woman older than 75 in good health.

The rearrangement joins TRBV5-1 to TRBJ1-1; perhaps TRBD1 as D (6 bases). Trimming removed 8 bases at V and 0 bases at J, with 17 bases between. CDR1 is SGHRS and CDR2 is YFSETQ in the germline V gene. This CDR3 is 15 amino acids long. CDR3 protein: CASKQGGGVNTEAFF. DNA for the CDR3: TGCGCCAGTAAACAGGGAGGGGGAGTGAACACTGAAGCTTTCTTT.

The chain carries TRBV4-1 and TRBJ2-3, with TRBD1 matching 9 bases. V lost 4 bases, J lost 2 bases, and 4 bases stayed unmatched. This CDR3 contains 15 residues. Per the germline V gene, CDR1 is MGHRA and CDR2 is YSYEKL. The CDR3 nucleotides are TGCGCCAGCAGCCGGGACAGGGTCCCCACAGATACGCAGTATTTT. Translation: CASSRDRVPTDTQYF.

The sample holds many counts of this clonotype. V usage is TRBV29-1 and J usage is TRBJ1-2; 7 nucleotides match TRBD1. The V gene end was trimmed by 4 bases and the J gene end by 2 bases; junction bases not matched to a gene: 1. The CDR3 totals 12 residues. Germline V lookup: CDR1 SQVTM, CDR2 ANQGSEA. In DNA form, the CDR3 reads TGCAGCGTTGGGGGACAGAACTATGGCTACACCTTC. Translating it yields CSVGGQNYGYTF.

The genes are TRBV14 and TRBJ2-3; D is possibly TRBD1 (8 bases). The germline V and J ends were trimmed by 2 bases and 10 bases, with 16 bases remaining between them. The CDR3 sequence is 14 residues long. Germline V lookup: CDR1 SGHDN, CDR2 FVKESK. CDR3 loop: CASSQKLQGGPQYF. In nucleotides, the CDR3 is TGTGCCAGCAGCCAAAAATTACAGGGGGGGCCGCAGTATTTT.

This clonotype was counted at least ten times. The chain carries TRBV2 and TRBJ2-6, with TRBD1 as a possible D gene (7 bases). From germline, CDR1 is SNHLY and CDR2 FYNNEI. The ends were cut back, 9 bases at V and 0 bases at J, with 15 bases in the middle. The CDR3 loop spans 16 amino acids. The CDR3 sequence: CASTTGRNSGANVLTF. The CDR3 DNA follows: TGTGCCAGTACGACAGGGAGGAACTCTGGGGCCAACGTCCTGACTTTC.

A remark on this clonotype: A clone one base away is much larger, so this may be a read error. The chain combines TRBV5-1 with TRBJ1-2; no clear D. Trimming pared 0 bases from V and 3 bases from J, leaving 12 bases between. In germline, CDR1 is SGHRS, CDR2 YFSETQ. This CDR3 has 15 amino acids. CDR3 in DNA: TGCGCCAGCAGCTTGGATGGCGGCCCCCACTATGGCTACACCTTC. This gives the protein CASSLDGGPHYGYTF.

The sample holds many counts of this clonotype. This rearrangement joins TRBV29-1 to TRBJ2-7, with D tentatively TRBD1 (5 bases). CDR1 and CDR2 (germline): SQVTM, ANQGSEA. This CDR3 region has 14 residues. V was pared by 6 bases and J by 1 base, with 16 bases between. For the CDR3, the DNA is TGCAGCGTAGCCCAGGGATACAGTTCCTACGAGCAGTACTTC. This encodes CSVAQGYSSYEQYF.